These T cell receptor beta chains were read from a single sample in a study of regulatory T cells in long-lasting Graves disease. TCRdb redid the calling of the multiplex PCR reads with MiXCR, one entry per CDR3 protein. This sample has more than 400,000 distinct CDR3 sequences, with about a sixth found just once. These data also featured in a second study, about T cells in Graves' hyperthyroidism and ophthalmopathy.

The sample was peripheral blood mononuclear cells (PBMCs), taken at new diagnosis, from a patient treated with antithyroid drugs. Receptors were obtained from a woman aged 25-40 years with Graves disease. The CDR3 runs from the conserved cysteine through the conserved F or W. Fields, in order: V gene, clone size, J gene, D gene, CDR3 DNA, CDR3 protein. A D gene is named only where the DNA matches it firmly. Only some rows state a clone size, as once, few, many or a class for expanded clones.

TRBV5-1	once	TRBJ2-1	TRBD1	TGCGCCAGCGCGGACAGGAGCTCCTACAATGAGCAGTTCTTC	CASADRSSYNEQFF
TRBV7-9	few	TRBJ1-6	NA	TGTGCCAGCAGCTTAGTTGACCCTCGGGTTTCACCCCTCCACTTT	CASSLVDPRVSPLHF
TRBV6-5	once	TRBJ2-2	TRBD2	TGTGCCAGCAGTTACACCGGACTAGCGGGAGGGACCGGGGAGCTGTTTTTT	CASSYTGLAGGTGELFF
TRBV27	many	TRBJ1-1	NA	TGTGCCAGCAGTTTAAGGGGGTCCCGTCGGAACACTGAAGCTTTCTTT	CASSLRGSRRNTEAFF
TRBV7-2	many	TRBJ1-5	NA	TGTGCCAGCAGCTTAGGGGGAGGGCAGGGCCACAATCAGCCCCAGCATTTT	CASSLGGGQGHNQPQHF
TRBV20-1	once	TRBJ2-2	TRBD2	TGCAGTGCTCCCTATGCGGGAGCTTATGTAAGCGGGGAGCTGTTTTTT	CSAPYAGAYVSGELFF
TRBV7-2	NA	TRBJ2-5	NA	TGTGCCAGCAGCTTAATGGCTAGCGCAGAGACCCAGTACTTC	CASSLMASAETQYF
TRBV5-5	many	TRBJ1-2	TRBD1	TGTGCCAGCAGCTTCAACAGGGGTGGCTACACCTTC	CASSFNRGGYTF
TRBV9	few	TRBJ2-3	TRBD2	TGTGCCAGCAGCTCCCCGGGCGGGAGGGCTAGCACAGATACGCAGTATTTT	CASSSPGGRASTDTQYF
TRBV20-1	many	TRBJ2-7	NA	TGCAGTGCTGCGGAAGGCGGCGAGCAGTACTTC	CSAAEGGEQYF
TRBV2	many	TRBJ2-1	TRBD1	TGTGCCAGCTTACCGGGGGACAGGGTCGTGGACAATGAGCAGTTCTTC	CASLPGDRVVDNEQFF
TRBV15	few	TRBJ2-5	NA	TGTGCCACCAGCAGGGGGCCCCAAGAGACCCAGTACTTC	CATSRGPQETQYF
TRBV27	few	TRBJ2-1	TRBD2	TGTGCCAGCAGTTTATGGTCGATGGCTAGCGGGAGGATAGAGCAGTTCTTC	CASSLWSMASGRIEQFF
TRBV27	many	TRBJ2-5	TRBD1	TGTGCCAGCAGCCTGGGACAGGGAGGGAAGACCCAGTACTTC	CASSLGQGGKTQYF
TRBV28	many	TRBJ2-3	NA	TGTGCCAGCAGTTTATTGGACGGCACAGATACGCAGTATTTT	CASSLLDGTDTQYF
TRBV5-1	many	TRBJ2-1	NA	TGCGCCAGCAGCTTCGACCCAAGCGCGGATGAGCAGTTCTTC	CASSFDPSADEQFF
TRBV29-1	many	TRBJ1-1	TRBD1	TGCAGCGGACAGGGGAACACTGAAGCTTTCTTT	CSGQGNTEAFF
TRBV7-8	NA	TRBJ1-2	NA	TGTGGCAGCAGCTTAGCCCAGGGGATCTATGGCTACACCTTC	CGSSLAQGIYGYTF
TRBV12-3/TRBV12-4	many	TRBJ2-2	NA	TGTGCCAGCAGTTACCATGGGTATGACACCGGGGAGCTGTTTTTT	CASSYHGYDTGELFF
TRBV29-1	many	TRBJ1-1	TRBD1	TGCAGCGTTCCGGACAGGGAAGTGCGTGAAGCTTTCTTT	CSVPDREVREAFF